Listed below are T cell receptor beta chains from one sample, sequenced in a study of blood T cell repertoires in COVID-19. The table came from immunoSEQ multiplex PCR; TCRdb's copy has only in-frame clones and leaves some out. Here the sample spans 430,000 or so clones, over 75% being singletons. The sample consisted of PBMCs or T cells enriched from blood (not recorded which). Receptor source: a woman between 40 and 55 years old who had recovered from COVID-19. Each CDR3 is given with its conserved first and last residue. The D gene is left open where the match is weak. Where a row states a size, it is once, few, many or the class of an expanded clone; other rows omit it.

j_gene | d_gene | v_gene | abundance | CDR3aa | CDR3nt
TRBJ2-5 | TRBD2 | TRBV4-3 | NA | CASSPTSGRGETQYF | TGCGCCAGCAGCCCAACTAGCGGGCGAGGAGAGACCCAGTACTTC
TRBJ2-5 | NA | TRBV13 | NA | CASSFSPTAETQYF | TGTGCCAGCAGCTTCTCTCCTACCGCAGAGACCCAGTACTTC
TRBJ1-1 | NA | TRBV27 | NA | CASSLRPRKMNTEAFF | TGTGCCAGCAGTTTGAGGCCTCGGAAAATGAACACTGAAGCTTTCTTT
TRBJ1-1 | TRBD1 | TRBV15 | NA | CATSIRQGNEAFF | TGTGCCACCAGCATAAGACAGGGGAATGAAGCTTTCTTT
TRBJ1-6 | NA | TRBV7-2 | few | CASSPGGGVDSPLHF | TGTGCCAGCAGCCCTGGTGGCGGGGTTGATTCACCCCTCCACTTT
TRBJ2-2 | TRBD2 | TRBV7-2 | NA | CASSFYLAENTGELFF | TGTGCCAGCAGCTTTTACCTAGCGGAGAACACCGGGGAGCTGTTTTTT
TRBJ2-3 | TRBD2 | TRBV19 | NA | CASSVTSGGGTDTQYF | TGTGCCAGTAGTGTAACTAGCGGGGGAGGCACAGATACGCAGTATTTT
TRBJ2-5 | TRBD2 | TRBV19 | few | CASSTGLAGVWETQYF | TGTGCCAGTAGTACAGGACTAGCGGGAGTTTGGGAGACCCAGTACTTC
TRBJ1-2 | TRBD1 | TRBV19 | NA | CASGGQSNYGYTF | TGTGCCTCTGGGGGACAGTCAAACTATGGCTACACCTTC
TRBJ2-7 | TRBD1 | TRBV6-2/TRBV6-3 | NA | CASSQRDREGWIEQYF | TGTGCCAGCAGTCAAAGGGACAGGGAGGGATGGATCGAGCAGTACTTC
TRBJ2-7 | NA | TRBV4-3 | NA | CASSPGTHSYEQYF | TGCGCCAGCAGCCCCGGGACTCACTCCTACGAGCAGTACTTC
TRBJ2-2 | TRBD1 | TRBV5-6 | NA | CASRRRDREYTGELFF | TGTGCCAGCAGACGACGGGACAGGGAATACACCGGGGAGCTGTTTTTT
TRBJ1-2 | NA | TRBV5-5 | NA | CASSFGWGGNGYTF | TGTGCCAGCAGCTTCGGGTGGGGAGGAAATGGCTACACCTTC
TRBJ1-2 | NA | TRBV9 | once | CASSVEREWNGYTF | TGTGCCAGCAGCGTAGAGAGGGAGTGGAATGGCTACACCTTC
TRBJ1-1 | TRBD1 | TRBV5-4 | NA | CASSSWGQQGTEAFF | TGTGCCAGCAGCTCATGGGGACAGCAGGGAACTGAAGCTTTCTTT
TRBJ2-2 | NA | TRBV11-2 | NA | CASSFRTANTGELFF | TGTGCCAGCAGCTTCCGGACAGCGAACACCGGGGAGCTGTTTTTT
TRBJ2-7 | TRBD2 | TRBV6-2/TRBV6-3 | few | CASSYPPGLAGFEQYF | TGTGCCAGCAGTTACCCACCGGGACTAGCGGGATTCGAGCAGTACTTC
TRBJ1-3 | TRBD1 | TRBV2 | NA | CASSFEGQGDSGNTIYF | TGTGCCAGCAGTTTCGAGGGACAGGGTGATTCTGGAAACACCATATATTTT
TRBJ2-7 | NA | TRBV30 | NA | CAWSKTDEYEQYF | TGTGCCTGGAGTAAGACAGATGAGTACGAGCAGTACTTC
TRBJ1-2 | TRBD1 | TRBV18 | NA | CASARTGDDYGYTF | TGTGCCAGCGCCCGGACAGGGGATGACTATGGCTACACCTTC
TRBJ1-1 | NA | TRBV30 | NA | CAWTQGSTEAFF | TGTGCCTGGACACAGGGATCTACTGAAGCTTTCTTT
TRBJ1-3 | NA | TRBV19 | once | CASSMGHFSGNTIYF | TGTGCCAGTAGTATGGGACACTTCTCTGGAAACACCATATATTTT
TRBJ2-2 | NA | TRBV11-3 | NA | CAINIQNTGELFF | TGTGCCATAAACATACAGAACACCGGGGAGCTGTTTTTT
TRBJ1-1 | NA | TRBV7-8 | NA | CASSPTYGGSYYTEAFF | TGTGCCAGCAGCCCAACCTACGGGGGGAGTTACTACACTGAAGCTTTCTTT
TRBJ2-3 | TRBD2 | TRBV5-6 | once | CASSSTLAGGSDTQYF | TGTGCCAGCAGCTCCACTCTGGCGGGAGGAAGTGATACGCAGTATTTT
TRBJ1-3 | TRBD1 | TRBV9 | NA | CASSVGQGARAGNTIYF | TGTGCCAGCAGCGTCGGACAGGGGGCCAGAGCGGGAAACACCATATATTTT
TRBJ1-1 | NA | TRBV5-8 | NA | CASSLSQGNTEAFF | TGTGCCAGCAGCTTGTCACAGGGAAACACTGAAGCTTTCTTT
TRBJ2-2 | NA | TRBV6-5 | NA | CASSYSNRVGGELFF | TGTGCCAGCAGTTACTCGAACAGGGTCGGCGGGGAGCTGTTTTTT
TRBJ1-4 | NA | TRBV10-3 | NA | CASKASGEKLFF | TGTGCCAGTAAAGCCTCGGGTGAAAAACTGTTTTTT
TRBJ2-7 | NA | TRBV5-6 | NA | CASSLAYEQYF | TGTGCCAGCAGCTTAGCTTACGAGCAGTACTTC
TRBJ2-6 | NA | TRBV30 | NA | CAWSLSVSSGANVLTF | TGTGCCTGGAGTTTGTCCGTTAGCTCTGGGGCCAACGTCCTGACTTTC
TRBJ1-6 | NA | TRBV10-3 | NA | CATLEKEFSYNSPLHF | TGTGCCACTTTGGAAAAGGAGTTCTCCTATAATTCACCCCTCCACTTT
TRBJ2-5 | TRBD1 | TRBV29-1 | NA | CSVTNPGQGLETQYF | TGCAGCGTAACAAATCCGGGACAGGGGTTGGAGACCCAGTACTTC
TRBJ2-4 | NA | TRBV18 | NA | CASSPGQGLAKNIQYF | TGTGCCAGCTCACCGGGACAGGGACTAGCGAAAAACATTCAGTACTTC
TRBJ2-3 | TRBD2 | TRBV4-2 | many | CASSQDGLAGPPGTQYF | TGTGCCAGCAGCCAAGATGGACTAGCGGGTCCGCCAGGTACGCAGTATTTT
TRBJ1-5 | NA | TRBV19 | few | CASSFPGAANQPQHF | TGTGCCAGTAGTTTCCCAGGGGCTGCTAATCAGCCCCAGCATTTT
TRBJ1-6 | NA | TRBV12-2 | few | CASRPKTGALNSPLHF | TGTGCAAGTCGCCCGAAGACAGGGGCCCTTAATTCACCCCTCCACTTT
TRBJ1-5 | TRBD1 | TRBV2 | few | CASSGDSSNQPQHF | TGTGCCAGCAGCGGGGACAGTAGCAATCAGCCCCAGCATTTT
TRBJ1-1 | NA | TRBV5-1 | NA | CASSLRIGGEAFF | TGCGCCAGCAGCTTGCGAATCGGGGGTGAAGCTTTCTTT
TRBJ2-5 | NA | TRBV3-1/TRBV3-2 | once | CASSQWSPGETQYF | TGTGCCAGCAGCCAATGGTCTCCGGGGGAGACCCAGTACTTC
TRBJ1-1 | TRBD1 | TRBV7-2 | once | CASSGGGTGHTEAFF | TGTGCCAGCAGCGGTGGAGGGACAGGCCACACTGAAGCTTTCTTT
TRBJ2-7 | TRBD2 | TRBV23-1 | NA | CASSPGTSGRYEQYF | TGCGCCAGCAGTCCCGGGACTAGCGGGAGGTACGAGCAGTACTTC
TRBJ2-1 | TRBD2 | TRBV30 | NA | CAWITGGGNEQFF | TGTGCCTGGATAACGGGAGGGGGTAATGAGCAGTTCTTC
TRBJ1-4 | NA | TRBV19 | few | CASSPGEWSRGEKLFF | TGTGCCAGTAGTCCCGGCGAGTGGTCTCGGGGGGAAAAACTGTTTTTT
TRBJ1-5 | TRBD1 | TRBV6-5 | NA | CASKPDRTAQPQHF | TGTGCCAGCAAGCCGGACAGGACAGCTCAGCCCCAGCATTTT
TRBJ2-3 | NA | TRBV5-6 | NA | CASSLRDDTQYF | TGTGCCAGCAGCTTACGGGATGATACGCAGTATTTT
TRBJ2-5 | NA | TRBV10-1 | NA | CASSEGVQEIQYF | TGCGCCAGCAGTGAGGGAGTCCAAGAGATCCAGTACTTC
TRBJ1-5 | TRBD1 | TRBV2 | NA | CASSRQGGQPQHF | TGTGCCAGCAGTCGACAGGGTGGACAGCCCCAGCATTTT